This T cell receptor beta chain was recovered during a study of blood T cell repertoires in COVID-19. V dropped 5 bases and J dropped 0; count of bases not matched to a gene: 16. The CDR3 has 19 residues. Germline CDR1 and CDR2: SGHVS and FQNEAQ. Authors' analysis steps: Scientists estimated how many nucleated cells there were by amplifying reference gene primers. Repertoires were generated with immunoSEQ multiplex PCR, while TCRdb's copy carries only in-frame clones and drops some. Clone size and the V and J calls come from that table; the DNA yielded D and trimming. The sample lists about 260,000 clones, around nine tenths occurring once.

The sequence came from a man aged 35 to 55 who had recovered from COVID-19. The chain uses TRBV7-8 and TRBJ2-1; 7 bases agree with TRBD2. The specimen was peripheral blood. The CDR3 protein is CASSPYPGGVLFSYNEQFF. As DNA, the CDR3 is TGTGCCAGCAGCCCATATCCGGGGGGTGTATTGTTCTCCTACAATGAGCAGTTCTTC. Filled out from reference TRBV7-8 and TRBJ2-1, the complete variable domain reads GAGVSQSPRYKVAKRGQDVALRCDPISGHVSLFWYQQALGQGPEFLTYFQNEAQLDKSGLPSDRFFAERPEGSVSTLKIQRTQQEDSAVYLCASSPYPGGVLFSYNEQFFGPGTRLTVL.